The 18 T cell receptor beta chains presented below share a single source sample, sequenced in a study of regulatory T cells in long-lasting Graves disease (dated by TCRdb to about 2021). Interpreted using the paper, the time point label stands for: persistent/refractory GD, antithyroid drugs over 5 years with positive TRAb. RNA was extracted from PBMCs in TRIzol for both TCR sequencing and RNA sequencing. Receptors were amplified or captured by multiplex PCR. Sequencing took place on an Illumina HiSeq 4000. To build TCR beta libraries, CDR3 regions were amplified by Arm-PCR using iRepertoire HTBI primers. The public reads were quality trimmed at Q25 with fastp and then assembled into clones with MiXCR by TCRdb, keeping productive beta chains. For every CDR3 protein sequence, its rows merge into one entry that carries the most common genes and DNA. For this sample there are some 420,000 distinct CDR3 sequences; approximately 23% appear just once. The top ten clonotypes cover around 13% of the sample.

The sample in question was peripheral blood mononuclear cells (PBMCs), obtained when the disease was refractory, from a patient treated with antithyroid drugs. The receptors were sampled from a female donor with Graves disease.

This chain connects TRBV9 to TRBJ2-7; 8 bases are shared with TRBD1. The trim removed 2 bases at V and 3 bases at J, leaving 7 bases unmatched. The CDR3 has 15 residues. Germline V CDR1 and CDR2: SGDLS, YYNGEE. The CDR3 DNA follows: TGTGCCAGCAGCGTTACAACAGGGGGGATCTACGAGCAGTACTTC. Amino acid sequence: CASSVTTGGIYEQYF.

The V gene is TRBV12-3 or TRBV12-4, the J gene TRBJ2-1; D is unclear. V shed 7 bases and J shed 0 bases, with 16 bases lying between them. The CDR3 has 16 residues. The CDR3 loop is CASTVGRRSSYNEQFF. Written as DNA, the CDR3 is TGTGCCAGCACCGTAGGCCGTCGGAGCTCCTACAATGAGCAGTTCTTC.

This clonotype was detected ten times or more. V and J are TRBV11-3 and TRBJ1-1; D not resolved. Trimming left V 4 bases short and J 8 bases short, with 11 bases between. The germline gives CDR1 SGHNT, CDR2 YENEEA. CDR3 length: 12 residues. In DNA, the CDR3 is TGTGCCAGCAGCTCGCCCAGTCGCGAAGCTTTCTTT. It encodes CASSSPSREAFF.

The chain carries TRBV19 and TRBJ2-4; perhaps D is TRBD1 or TRBD2 (5 bases each). V lost 7 bases, J lost 5 bases, and 15 bases lay in between. The CDR3 is made up of 14 amino acids. Per the germline V gene, CDR1 is LNHDA and CDR2 is SQIVND (reference sequence). The CDR3 region has the DNA TGTGCCAGTATCAATACCGGGACGGAAAACATTCAGTACTTC. It specifies CASINTGTENIQYF.

This clonotype was recorded at least ten times. This chain uses TRBV6-2 or TRBV6-3 with TRBJ1-1; no definite D call. Trimming pared 4 bases from V and 6 bases from J, leaving 9 bases between. The CDR3 length is 12 residues. Germline CDR1 MNHEY, CDR2 SVGEGT. The chain's CDR3 is CASSSPTAEAFF. CDR3 nucleotides: TGTGCCAGCAGTTCACCAACCGCTGAAGCTTTCTTT.

This clonotype has a count of ten or more. CDR3 nucleotides: TGTGCCAGCAGTTCGCCGTCCCTAGCCAAAAACATTCAGTACTTC. Protein product: CASSSPSLAKNIQYF. This chain joins TRBV28 and TRBJ2-4; D ambiguous. Trimming took 4 bases from V and 0 from J, leaving 10 bases between them. There are 15 residues in the CDR3. Germline V lookup: CDR1 MDHEN, CDR2 SYDVKM.

This clonotype was seen repeatedly, ten times or more. The chain uses TRBV20-1 and TRBJ1-2; D is perhaps TRBD1 (5 bases). There are 12 residues in the CDR3. The germline CDR1 and CDR2 sequences are DFQATT and SNEGSKA (reference sequence). The V end was cut by 6 bases, the J end by 0 bases, with 8 bases between. The chain's CDR3 is CSAATANYGYTF. Written as DNA, the CDR3 is TGCAGTGCGGCGACAGCTAACTATGGCTACACCTTC.

This clonotype was found a few times. The chain couples TRBV20-1 to TRBJ2-7, with no clear D. In germline, CDR1 is DFQATT, CDR2 SNEGSKA (reference sequence). V was shortened by 5 bases and J by 0 bases, with 14 bases between the two germline ends. The CDR3 consists of 14 residues. The DNA for the CDR3 is TGCAGTGCTCGGCGGTGGGAAGGCTCCTACGAGCAGTACTTC. The encoded protein is CSARRWEGSYEQYF.

This clonotype was seen repeatedly, ten times or more. The chain uses TRBV6-5 and TRBJ2-5, with a weak D call TRBD2 (5 bases). Per the germline V gene, CDR1 is MNHEY and CDR2 is SVGAGI. This CDR3 region has 16 residues. Trimming pared 2 bases from V and 5 bases from J, leaving 18 bases between. CDR3 coding DNA: TGTGCCAGCAGTTACCTGGCAGCGGAATTCGGCGAGACCCAGTACTTC. Translation: CASSYLAAEFGETQYF.

This chain connects TRBV13 to TRBJ2-2; 7 bases line up with TRBD2. Germline-derived CDR1 and CDR2 are PRHDT and FYEKMQ (reference sequence). This CDR3 is built from 19 residues. The V and J ends lost 4 bases and 0 bases, in that order; junction bases with no gene match: 14. CDR3 nucleotide sequence: TGTGCCAGCAGCTGGACCGGGAGGCTAGCGGCCTCGAACACCGGGGAGCTGTTTTTT. It translates to CASSWTGRLAASNTGELFF.

About this clonotype: Being one base from a much bigger clone, this may be a read error. The V gene is TRBV11-2, the J gene TRBJ2-5; 9 nucleotides match TRBD2. With V trimmed by 1 base and J by 5 bases, 11 bases remained unmatched. This CDR3 region has 17 residues. The V gene's germline CDR1 is SGHAT and CDR2 FQNNGV. Here the CDR3 DNA reads TGTGCCAGCAGCTTAGGGCACCGGGCTAGCGGGGAGGAGACCCAGTACTTC. Its translation: CASSLGHRASGEETQYF.

The chain recombines TRBV29-1 with TRBJ2-4; D is undetermined. Deletions cut 7 bases from V and 8 bases from J, with 21 bases between. CDR3 length equals 14 residues. The V gene's germline CDR1 is SQVTM and CDR2 ANQGSEA. Here the CDR3 DNA reads TGCAGCGCATCCTCGGGTGCTGTGTCGGACATTCAGTACTTC. Translation gives CSASSGAVSDIQYF.

This clonotype appeared once. This chain links TRBV12-3 or TRBV12-4 with TRBJ2-6; 7 bases match TRBD2. V shed 6 bases, J shed 4 bases, and the junction held 9 bases outside the gene matches. This CDR3 spans 16 amino acids. The CDR3 is CASSPGGGFGANVLTF. The CDR3 nucleotides read TGTGCCAGCAGCCCGGGCGGGGGATTCGGGGCCAACGTCCTGACTTTC.

The J gene is TRBJ1-2, the V gene TRBV30; D gene ambiguous. The CDR3 totals 14 residues. Germline CDR1 reads GTSNPN; CDR2 reads SVGIG (reference sequence). The V and J ends lost 4 bases and 8 bases respectively, with 20 bases between them. Here the CDR3 reads CAWTDRASIRGYTF. In DNA, the CDR3 is TGTGCCTGGACAGATCGGGCGTCGATCAGGGGCTACACCTTC.

J is TRBJ2-1 and V is TRBV28, with D possibly called TRBD1 or TRBD2 (5 bases each). Germline V gene data show CDR1 as MDHEN and CDR2 as SYDVKM. V was shortened by 5 bases and J by 2 bases, with 16 bases between the two germline ends. CDR3 length: 16 amino acids. The DNA for the CDR3 is TGTGCCAGCAGTAAGAGGGGCCTCCTTGCCTACAATGAGCAGTTCTTC. Translated: CASSKRGLLAYNEQFF.

The rearrangement links TRBV3-1 to TRBJ1-1; no definite D call. The CDR3 totals 15 residues. Germline V gene data show CDR1 as LGHDT and CDR2 as YNNKEL (reference sequence). V dropped 1 base and J dropped 0 bases, with 9 bases sitting between them. CDR3: CASSQGHSLNTEAFF. The CDR3 coding sequence is TGTGCCAGCAGCCAAGGTCACTCCCTGAACACTGAAGCTTTCTTT.

This chain joins TRBV30 and TRBJ1-2; D remains unclear. V lost 4 bases and J 4 bases, leaving 10 bases between the germline ends. There are 12 residues in the CDR3. Looked up from germline, CDR1 is GTSNPN and CDR2 is SVGIG (reference sequence). The CDR3 DNA is TGTGCCTGGATAATGGATGGCTATGGCTACACCTTC. Protein sequence: CAWIMDGYGYTF. Combining the CDR3 with reference TRBV30 and TRBJ1-2 gives the whole variable domain SQTIHQWPATLVQPVGSPLSLECTVEGTSNPNLYWYRQAAGRGLQLLFYSVGIGQISSEVPQNLSASRPQDRQFILSSKKLLLSDSGFYLCAWIMDGYGYTFGSGTRLTVV.

This clonotype has at least ten counts. The J gene is TRBJ1-1, the V gene TRBV2; D uncertain. The CDR3 consists of 11 residues. Germline-derived CDR1 and CDR2 are SNHLY and FYNNEI. V lost 10 bases and J lost 1, with 7 bases in between. As DNA, the CDR3 is TGTGCCATACGGACGAACACTGAAGCTTTCTTT. As protein: CAIRTNTEAFF.